This T cell receptor beta chain originates from a study of OX40 agonist ivuxolimab in advanced cancers. For the study in its entirety: Ivuxolimab, which targeted the costimulatory receptor OX40 (CD134), was an agonistic, fully human IgG2 monoclonal antibody. Intravenous ivuxolimab was administered to patients every 2 weeks at six dose levels: 0.01, 0.1, 0.3, 1.5, 3 and 10 mg/kg. Among the 52 dose-escalation patients, about 19 had hepatocellular carcinoma, 15 or so melanoma, 9 renal cell carcinoma and 9 head and neck cancer. A male proportion of about 79% and a mean age of approximately 61 years, ranging from about 23 to 90, were recorded for the dose-escalation cohort. Patients were allowed to have had prior anti-PD-1, anti-PD-L1 or anti-CTLA-4 therapy, and 40% of the dose-escalation patients had been treated with checkpoint inhibitors. Partial responses were achieved by three dose-escalation patients, of whom one had hepatocellular carcinoma and two had cutaneous melanoma. The purpose of peripheral TCRbeta sequencing was to test whether ivuxolimab changed TCR sequence diversity and led to clonal T-cell expansion. The paper describes the monotherapy dose-escalation part (N of about 54 patients) of the phase I trial of ivuxolimab.

What the work shows at the level of the full study, not this receptor alone: Low levels of normalized T-cell clonal expansion were also seen in some patients who did not respond. The antigen specificity of the clonally expanded peripheral T cells was not determined. At doses of 0.1 to 3.0 mg/kg, clonal expansion of both CD4+ and CD8+ T cells in blood was seen between baseline and week 6. After ivuxolimab, more expanded clones were found on average in CD8+ T cells than in CD4+ T cells. In the 0.1-3.0 mg/kg groups, partial responders had among the lowest normalized peripheral clonal expansion, particularly in CD8+ T cells.

The trial excluded patients who had a history of autoimmune disease or who were on systemic immunosuppression. Peripheral blood for TCR sequencing was drawn from every dose cohort at baseline, at cycle 4 day 1 and at cycle 7 day 1. The samples were taken from a phase I, first-in-human, multicenter, open-label dose-escalation trial of ivuxolimab. Adults with locally advanced or metastatic melanoma, renal cell, hepatocellular, or head and neck squamous cell carcinoma were enrolled in the trial. Before TCR sequencing, CD4+ T cells and CD8+ T cells from peripheral blood were sorted into separate populations. Genomic DNA was extracted from sorted cells for sequencing of the TCRbeta CDR3 region. The immunoSEQ Assay was used to sequence the TCRbeta CDR3 regions. TCRdb provides this immuneACCESS table in a form limited to in-frame rearrangements. Some clones are lacking; in checked studies, under half of them reflect an unresolved V gene, and why the rest are absent is not known. In all, the sample holds 25,000 to 30,000 clones, and around 85% of those were seen once. Approximately 16% of the sample belongs to the ten largest clones.

Concerning this clone itself: What antigen it recognizes has not been identified. Base qualities are not at hand, and no much larger clone is one base apart.

The germline V gene encodes CDR1 ENHRY and CDR2 SYGVKD. The CDR3 runs 16 amino acids, cysteine and phenylalanine included. Left in the record is the CDR3 DNA by itself, 48 bases read in frame from the first base. Trimmed from V: 5 bases; trimmed from J: 8 bases; junction bases lacking a gene match: 8. The receptor comes from an adult with an advanced solid tumor such as melanoma, head and neck, liver or kidney cancer. Recombination connected TRBV10-3 to TRBJ2-1; 14 of the junction bases match TRBD2. The sample consisted of CD4+ or CD8+ T cells sorted from blood, taken in a trial of the OX40 agonist ivuxolimab. DNA sequence: TGTGCCATCAGTAAGACTAGCGGGGGGGCTGGGGATGAGCAGTTCTTC. It encodes CAISKTSGGAGDEQFF.